Each of the 24 T cell receptor beta chains below was sequenced from the same sample in a study of T cells in severe cutaneous drug reactions. Libraries were made by iRepertoire multiplex PCR with TCR subtype-specific primers for bulk and single-cell sequencing. TCRdb reprocessed the multiplex PCR reads, with one entry per CDR3 protein and no DNA. The table lists over 20,000 distinct CDR3 sequences. Carbamazepine had induced Stevens-Johnson syndrome or toxic epidermal necrolysis in the sequenced donors. Sequences were obtained from PBMCs. Source of these receptors: a human donor with toxic epidermal necrolysis, a severe cutaneous drug reaction.

The rearrangement uses TRBV18 and TRBJ2-7. This CDR3 has 14 residues. Germline CDR1 is KGHSH and CDR2 is LQKENI. Here the CDR3 reads CASSPQANSYEQYF.

CDR3 amino acids: CASSLATYNEQFF. The chain combines TRBV7-9 with TRBJ2-1. This CDR3 has 13 amino acids. CDR1 SEHNR and CDR2 FQNEAQ come from the germline V gene (reference sequence).

The J gene is TRBJ2-1, the V gene TRBV10-1; the D call of TRBD1 rests on TCRdb alone, since no DNA is present to check it. Germline V lookup: CDR1 WNHNN, CDR2 SYGVQD (reference sequence). The CDR3 loop spans 15 amino acids. CDR3 residues: CASSEVGGPYNEQFF.

CDR3 in amino acids: CASSRLAGSYNEQFF. The chain uses TRBV28 and TRBJ2-1; TCRdb calls TRBD2, which cannot be checked without DNA. Germline assignment: CDR1 MDHEN and CDR2 SYDVKM. CDR3 length equals 15 residues.

This chain uses TRBV3-1 with TRBJ2-7; TCRdb's D gene call, TRBD1, goes unchecked for lack of DNA. CDR1 and CDR2 from the germline V gene are LGHDT and YNNKEL (reference sequence). The CDR3 has 16 amino acids. This CDR3 is CASSQVIRDGPYEQYF.

The CDR3: CASTPTGDNYGYTF. The chain couples TRBV7-2 to TRBJ1-2; TCRdb picks TRBD1, but there is no DNA to check that call. This CDR3 contains 14 residues. Germline V CDR1 and CDR2: SGHTA, FQGNSA.

The chain carries TRBV28 and TRBJ1-2. The CDR3 has 16 amino acids. Germline CDR1 MDHEN, CDR2 SYDVKM. CDR3: CASSFVLRIEDYGYTF.

The chain carries TRBV28 and TRBJ2-2. The CDR3 covers 13 residues. The germline V gene has CDR1 MDHEN and CDR2 SYDVKM. The chain's CDR3 is CASLRTNTGELFF.

The rearrangement uses TRBV10-3 and TRBJ2-7; lacking DNA, the TRBD2 call made by TCRdb goes unchecked. Germline V gene data show CDR1 as ENHRY and CDR2 as SYGVKD. The CDR3 contains 14 residues. This CDR3 reads CAISGEGPTYEQYF.

V is TRBV7-9 and J is TRBJ2-1; TCRdb returns TRBD1, unconfirmable since there is no DNA. The germline V gene encodes CDR1 SEHNR and CDR2 FQNEAQ (reference sequence). The CDR3 has 13 amino acids. CDR3 loop: CASSSSRSNEQFF.

The chain links TRBV20-1 to TRBJ2-7; TCRdb gives TRBD1 as the D gene, but with no DNA this cannot be confirmed. This CDR3 comprises 14 residues. The germline V gene encodes CDR1 DFQATT and CDR2 SNEGSKA (reference sequence). The chain's CDR3 is CSASEWTGWGEQYF.

The chain has TRBV6-1 and TRBJ2-1; the D call of TRBD2 rests on TCRdb alone, since no DNA is present to check it. Per the germline V gene, CDR1 is MNHNS and CDR2 is SASEGT. The CDR3 loop spans 17 amino acids. The CDR3 sequence is CASISTPGLAYYNEQFF.

This chain links TRBV19 with TRBJ2-7; TCRdb picks TRBD2, but there is no DNA to check that call. In germline, CDR1 is LNHDA, CDR2 SQIVND (reference sequence). This CDR3 is 16 amino acids long. The CDR3: CASSRAGGVESYEQYF.

The chain employs TRBV2 and TRBJ1-2; TCRdb's D call, TRBD1, is unchecked because there is no DNA. CDR3 length: 11 amino acids. CDR1 and CDR2 from the germline V gene are SNHLY and FYNNEI. CDR3: CASSVMGGSTF.

This clonotype is called medium-sized (0.01 to 0.1%) based on its frequency. The chain recombines TRBV2 with TRBJ2-7. Germline lookup yields CDR1 SNHLY and CDR2 FYNNEI. The CDR3 has 14 amino acids. CDR3 residues: CASSGGGYGYEQYF.

V is TRBV15 and J is TRBJ1-1; TCRdb reports TRBD1, a call that lacks DNA to check it against. Germline V gene sequence: CDR1 LNHNV, CDR2 YYDKDF (reference sequence). The CDR3 is 14 amino acids. Here the CDR3 reads CATSRGPLRTEAFF.

The CDR3 is CASSLGQAANTGELFF. V is TRBV19 and J is TRBJ2-2; lacking DNA, the TRBD1 call made by TCRdb goes unchecked. There are 16 residues in the CDR3. Germline V lookup: CDR1 LNHDA, CDR2 SQIVND (reference sequence).

This rearrangement joins TRBV6-5 to TRBJ1-4; the TCRdb call, TRBD1, lacks DNA for checking. Germline CDR1 is MNHEY and CDR2 is SVGAGI. The CDR3 totals 15 residues. CDR3: CASSRGDRTNEKLFF.

The J gene is TRBJ2-3, the V gene TRBV5-6; lacking DNA, the TRBD2 call made by TCRdb goes unchecked. CDR3 length equals 19 residues. Germline CDR1 SGHDT, CDR2 YYEEEE. The CDR3 region is CASSLDALAGHQGTDTQYF. The variable domain in full, with the rest retrieved from reference TRBV5-6 and TRBJ2-3, is DAGVTQSPTHLIKTRGQQVTLRCSPKSGHDTVSWYQQALGQGPQFIFQYYEEEERQRGNFPDRFSGHQFPNYSSELNVNALLLGDSALYLCASSLDALAGHQGTDTQYFGPGTRLTVL.

This chain's CDR3 is CASSSQGTGGQPQHF. The genes are TRBV27 and TRBJ1-5; TCRdb outputs TRBD1, but without DNA this stays unchecked. There are 15 residues in the CDR3. CDR1 is MNHEY and CDR2 is SMNVEV in the germline V gene (reference sequence).

The rearrangement links TRBV3-1 to TRBJ2-2; as DNA is missing, the TRBD1 call by TCRdb cannot be tested. The germline V gene encodes CDR1 LGHDT and CDR2 YNNKEL (reference sequence). The CDR3 loop spans 15 amino acids. This CDR3 is CASRAGGADSGELFF.

The rearrangement links TRBV4-3 to TRBJ2-1. Germline V gene lookup returns CDR1 LGHNA and CDR2 YSLEER. The CDR3 loop spans 16 amino acids. CDR3 protein: CASSQDLEAPYNEQFF.

The chain has TRBV7-2 and TRBJ2-3; checking the TCRdb D call of TRBD2 is not possible without DNA. CDR3 size: 13 residues. In germline, CDR1 is SGHTA, CDR2 FQGNSA. The CDR3 spells CASSLSSGDTQYF.

The chain combines TRBV18 with TRBJ2-1; TCRdb's assignment of TRBD1 cannot be checked, as there is no DNA. The CDR3 covers 16 residues. Germline CDR1 is KGHSH and CDR2 is LQKENI. The CDR3 loop reads CASSPRQGTLYNEQFF.